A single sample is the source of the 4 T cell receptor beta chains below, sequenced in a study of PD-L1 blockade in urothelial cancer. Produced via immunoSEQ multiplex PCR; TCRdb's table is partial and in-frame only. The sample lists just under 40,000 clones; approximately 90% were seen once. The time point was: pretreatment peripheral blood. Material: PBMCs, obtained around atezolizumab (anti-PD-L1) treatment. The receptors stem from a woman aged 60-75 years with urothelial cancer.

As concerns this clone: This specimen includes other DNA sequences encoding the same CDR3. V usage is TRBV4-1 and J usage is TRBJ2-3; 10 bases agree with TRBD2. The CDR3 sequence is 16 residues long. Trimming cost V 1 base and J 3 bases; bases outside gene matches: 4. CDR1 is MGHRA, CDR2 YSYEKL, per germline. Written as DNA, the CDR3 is TGCGCCAGCAGCCAAGTACAACTAGCGGGAACAGATACGCAGTATTTT. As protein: CASSQVQLAGTDTQYF.

CDR3 in amino acids: CASSQPGTEDGYTF. DNA for the CDR3: TGTGCCAGCAGCCAGCCCGGGACAGAAGATGGCTACACCTTC. The J gene is TRBJ1-2, the V gene TRBV4-2; 7 bases agree with TRBD1. CDR1 is LGHNA and CDR2 is YNFKEQ in the germline V gene. Unmatched junction bases numbered 7, after V lost 3 bases and J lost 6 bases. The CDR3 has 14 amino acids.

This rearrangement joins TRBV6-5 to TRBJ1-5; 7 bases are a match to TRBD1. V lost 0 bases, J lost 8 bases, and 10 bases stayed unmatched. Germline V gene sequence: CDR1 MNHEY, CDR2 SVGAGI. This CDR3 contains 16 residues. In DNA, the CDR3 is TGTGCCAGCAGTTACTCGTATTACGGTACAGGGGAGCCCCAGCATTTT. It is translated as CASSYSYYGTGEPQHF.

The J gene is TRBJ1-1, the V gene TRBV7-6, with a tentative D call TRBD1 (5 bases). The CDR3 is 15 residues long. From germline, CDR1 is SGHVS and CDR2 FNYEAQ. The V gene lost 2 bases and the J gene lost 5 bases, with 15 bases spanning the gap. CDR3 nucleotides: TGTGCCAGCAGCTTATCTACCTTGGGGGGGACTGAAGCTTTCTTT. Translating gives CASSLSTLGGTEAFF.